One sample yielded the 27 T cell receptor beta chains listed below, sequenced in a study of blood T cells in healthy people across ages. Alongside a J-beta primer mix, a sample-barcoded 5' primer served in a second PCR lasting about 7 to 12 cycles. Via MiXCR, TCRdb re-called the 5' RACE reads, giving one row per CDR3 protein. The table includes over 1,300,000 distinct CDR3 sequences, almost 60% detected once. Sequencing was carried out using blood. All receptors derive from a man younger than 30 in good health.

This chain connects TRBV7-9 to TRBJ1-6; unclear D gene. V was pared by 2 bases and J by 5 bases, with 16 bases between. The CDR3 has 17 residues. Germline loops: CDR1 SEHNR, CDR2 FQNEAQ (reference sequence). CDR3 nucleotide sequence: TGTGCCAGCAGCTTATGGAGTCACGGTATCAATAATTCACCCCTCCACTTT. It yields the protein CASSLWSHGINNSPLHF.

J is TRBJ2-1 and V is TRBV20-1; the D gene is possibly TRBD1 (6 bases). This CDR3 contains 15 residues. With 2 bases removed from V and 2 bases from J, the gap between germline ends came to 13 bases. The germline CDR1 and CDR2 sequences are DFQATT and SNEGSKA (reference sequence). The CDR3: CSARSQGITYNEQFF. For the CDR3, the DNA is TGCAGTGCTAGAAGCCAGGGGATAACCTACAATGAGCAGTTCTTC.

This clonotype was counted only a few times. The rearrangement joins TRBV24-1 to TRBJ2-1, with TRBD1 identical over 10 bases. The junction had 10 bases not matched to a gene; V was cut back by 12 bases and J by 3 bases. This CDR3 region has 15 residues. Germline V lookup: CDR1 KGHDR, CDR2 SFDVKD. CDR3 bases: TGTGCCTCCTCTTCCCGGACAGGGGGCTACAATGAGCAGTTCTTC. Its translation is CASSSRTGGYNEQFF.

This rearrangement joins TRBV7-9 to TRBJ2-1; TRBD2 matches at 13 bases. J gave up 4 bases and V 3 bases, and 9 bases lay outside the gene matches. This CDR3 has 18 residues. Germline V CDR1 and CDR2: SEHNR, FQNEAQ (reference sequence). CDR3 nucleotide sequence: TGTGCCAGCAGCTTTGGCCGACTAGCGGGAGGCCCTTACAATGAGCAGTTCTTC. Its protein is CASSFGRLAGGPYNEQFF.

The chain couples TRBV12-3 or TRBV12-4 to TRBJ2-3, with 12 nucleotides matching TRBD2. The CDR3 has 16 amino acids. The V segment lost 5 bases and the J segment 5 bases; nucleotides outside the gene matches: 8. The DNA for the CDR3 is TGTGCCAGCAGTCCCCTAGCGGGAGGGCCCCTAGATACGCAGTATTTT. The encoded protein is CASSPLAGGPLDTQYF.

The chain carries TRBV6-6 and TRBJ1-6, with TRBD1 matching 7 bases. This CDR3 is built from 16 residues. Unmatched junction bases numbered 12, after V lost 4 bases and J lost 9 bases. Looked up from germline, CDR1 is MNHNY and CDR2 is SVGAGI (reference sequence). DNA of the CDR3: TGTGCCAGCAGTTTCAATCCGGGACAGTTTGGTTCACCCCTCCACTTT. It yields the protein CASSFNPGQFGSPLHF.

This chain connects TRBV6-5 to TRBJ2-1, with 8 positions matching TRBD1. Trimming removed 0 bases from V and 7 bases from J; junction bases left unmatched: 17. Germline CDR1 is MNHEY and CDR2 is SVGAGI. CDR3 size: 19 residues. CDR3: CASSYSRLSGTGPPNEQFF. CDR3 sequence (DNA): TGTGCCAGCAGTTACTCCCGACTGTCCGGGACAGGTCCTCCAAATGAGCAGTTCTTC.

The chain is built from TRBV7-9 and TRBJ1-1; TRBD1 might be the D (6 bases). Germline assignment: CDR1 SEHNR and CDR2 FQNEAQ (reference sequence). The germline V and J ends were trimmed by 6 bases and 2 bases, with 16 bases remaining between them. The CDR3 loop spans 15 amino acids. The CDR3 protein is CASREGQRLNTEAFF. In nucleotides, the CDR3 is TGTGCCAGCAGAGAAGGACAGCGCCTCAACACTGAAGCTTTCTTT.

This clonotype was observed a few times. This chain links TRBV29-1 with TRBJ2-2; TRBD1 is a possible D gene (6 bases). The V end lost 4 bases, the J end lost 0 bases, and 9 bases lay between the germline ends. Germline V CDR1 and CDR2: SQVTM, ANQGSEA. The length of the CDR3 is 14 residues. CDR3 sequence (DNA): TGCAGCGTTGGGGGACATCCGAACACCGGGGAGCTGTTTTTT. Translation gives CSVGGHPNTGELFF.

This clonotype turned up a few times. The chain couples TRBV6-1 to TRBJ2-7; D ambiguous. Germline CDR1 is MNHNS and CDR2 is SASEGT. CDR3 length equals 8 residues. This CDR3 is CASDEQYF. The DNA for the CDR3 is TGTGCAAGTGACGAGCAGTACTTC.

This clonotype was observed a few times. The rearrangement links TRBV20-1 to TRBJ1-5, with 12 nucleotides matching TRBD1. The V gene end was trimmed by 6 bases and the J gene end by 6 bases; junction bases not matched to a gene: 12. Germline CDR1 and CDR2: DFQATT and SNEGSKA (reference sequence). CDR3 length: 16 amino acids. The chain's CDR3 is CSAINPGQGAGQPQHF. CDR3 coding DNA: TGCAGTGCCATTAATCCGGGACAGGGGGCGGGTCAGCCCCAGCATTTT.

J is TRBJ1-2 and V is TRBV4-2; TRBD1 matches 10 bases. J lost 4 bases, V lost 5 bases, and 7 bases had no gene match. Germline assignment: CDR1 LGHNA and CDR2 YNFKEQ. This CDR3 is 15 amino acids long. The CDR3 is CASSSSGTGAYGYTF. The CDR3 DNA follows: TGTGCCAGCAGCTCATCCGGGACAGGGGCCTATGGCTACACCTTC.

The chain couples TRBV12-3 or TRBV12-4 to TRBJ1-4; D remains ambiguous. The CDR3 sequence is 14 residues long. V was cut by 2 bases and J by 7 bases, with 11 bases left in between. CDR3 amino acids: CASSLYYSGEKLFF. CDR3 DNA: TGTGCCAGCAGTTTATATTACAGCGGTGAAAAACTGTTTTTT.

V and J are TRBV27 and TRBJ1-2; 7 bases map to TRBD1. V trimming: 2 bases; J trimming: 4 bases; junction bases outside the gene matches: 4. This CDR3 is built from 14 residues. CDR1 MNHEY and CDR2 SMNVEV come from the germline V gene (reference sequence). The CDR3 region is CASSLKGASYGYTF. The CDR3, as DNA: TGTGCCAGCAGTTTAAAGGGGGCCAGCTATGGCTACACCTTC.

The table lists this clonotype with many counts. The V gene is TRBV6-2 or TRBV6-3, the J gene TRBJ2-7; D possibly corresponds to TRBD2 (6 bases). Trimming pared 0 bases from V and 3 bases from J, leaving 9 bases between. The CDR3 loop spans 14 amino acids. Per the germline V gene, CDR1 is MNHEY and CDR2 is SVGEGT. The CDR3 sequence is CASSYSPEGYEQYF. The DNA of the CDR3 is TGTGCCAGCAGTTACTCCCCGGAGGGCTACGAGCAGTACTTC.

The chain joins TRBV7-6 to TRBJ1-6; D might be TRBD1 (6 bases). The length of the CDR3 is 15 residues. CDR1 and CDR2 (germline): SGHVS, FNYEAQ. The V end was cut by 0 bases, the J end by 5 bases, with 8 bases between. Here the CDR3 reads CASSLARDNNSPLHF. The CDR3 DNA is TGTGCCAGCAGCTTAGCCCGGGACAATAATTCACCCCTCCACTTT.

This chain connects TRBV7-9 to TRBJ2-3, with D perhaps TRBD1 (5 bases). The length of the CDR3 is 13 residues. Germline CDR1 reads SEHNR; CDR2 reads FQNEAQ (reference sequence). V dropped 5 bases and J dropped 5 bases, with 11 bases sitting between them. For the CDR3, the DNA is TGTGCCAGCAGCACTTTAGGGGAAGATACGCAGTATTTT. It yields the protein CASSTLGEDTQYF. Full variable domain (missing parts from reference TRBV7-9 and TRBJ2-3): DTGVSQNPRHKITKRGQNVTFRCDPISEHNRLYWYRQTLGQGPEFLTYFQNEAQLEKSRLLSDRFSAERPKGSFSTLEIQRTEQGDSAMYLCASSTLGEDTQYFGPGTRLTVL.

The rearrangement links TRBV4-1 to TRBJ2-7; D may be TRBD2 (6 bases). The CDR3 runs 15 residues. The V and J ends lost 2 bases and 6 bases respectively, with 17 bases between them. The germline V gene has CDR1 MGHRA and CDR2 YSYEKL. Written as DNA, the CDR3 is TGCGCCAGCAGCCAACGAACCGGGGCCGGGGGCGAGCAGTACTTC. It is translated as CASSQRTGAGGEQYF.

The chain recombines TRBV28 with TRBJ2-7; 7 bases align to TRBD1. The DNA end favors TRBJ2-5, so the J call may be wrong. CDR1 MDHEN and CDR2 SYDVKM come from the germline V gene. The CDR3 extends over 13 amino acids. The CDR3 protein is CASRPTGEETQYF. The CDR3, as DNA: TGTGCCAGCAGGCCCACAGGGGAAGAGACCCAGTACTTC.

This chain uses TRBV4-1 with TRBJ1-2; 8 nucleotides agree with TRBD1. CDR3 length equals 15 residues. V was pared by 1 base and J by 7 bases, with 8 bases of the junction left unmatched. The germline CDR1 and CDR2 sequences are MGHRA and YSYEKL. CDR3 sequence (DNA): TGCGCCAGCAGCCAAGTGGGGCAGGGGGCGTTTGGCTACACCTTC. It yields the protein CASSQVGQGAFGYTF.

The V and J genes are TRBV20-1 and TRBJ2-7; 7 bases line up with TRBD1. This CDR3 is built from 12 residues. Germline V gene data show CDR1 as DFQATT and CDR2 as SNEGSKA (reference sequence). V lost 2 bases, J lost 7 bases, and 5 bases stayed unmatched. Here the CDR3 DNA reads TGCAGTGCTAGAATGGACAGGCTGGAGCAGTACTTC. Its translation: CSARMDRLEQYF.

The rearrangement links TRBV7-9 to TRBJ1-2; D perhaps matches TRBD1 (5 bases). The CDR3 consists of 14 residues. Trimming took 2 bases from V and 3 from J, leaving 10 bases between them. Germline V lookup: CDR1 SEHNR, CDR2 FQNEAQ (reference sequence). This CDR3 is CASSLSLGDYGYTF. As DNA, the CDR3 is TGTGCCAGCAGCTTAAGTTTGGGGGACTATGGCTACACCTTC.

This clonotype showed up just a few times. V gene TRBV30 combines with J gene TRBJ2-5; D remains ambiguous. Deletions cut 0 bases from V and 4 bases from J, with 12 bases between. This CDR3 is 14 amino acids long. Germline V gene sequence: CDR1 GTSNPN, CDR2 SVGIG (reference sequence). CDR3 DNA sequence: TGTGCCTGGAGTGTATGGGATTCAGGAGAGACCCAGTACTTC. Its translation: CAWSVWDSGETQYF.

This clonotype was found a few times. The gene calls are TRBV10-3 and TRBJ1-1; D unclear. CDR3 size: 12 residues. Per the germline V gene, CDR1 is ENHRY and CDR2 is SYGVKD. V gave up 4 bases and J gave up 1 base, with 4 bases separating them. CDR3 loop: CAISGGNTEAFF. CDR3 nucleotides: TGTGCCATCAGTGGCGGGAACACTGAAGCTTTCTTT.

This clonotype appeared a few times. The chain employs TRBV20-1 and TRBJ2-1; 9 bases agree with TRBD2. The germline CDR1 and CDR2 sequences are DFQATT and SNEGSKA (reference sequence). V gave up 2 bases and J gave up 4 bases; unmatched junction bases: 18. The CDR3 spans 19 residues. The CDR3 is CSARSPRGGRVTRYNEQFF. The CDR3 DNA reads TGCAGTGCTAGATCCCCGCGGGGCGGGAGGGTAACCCGATACAATGAGCAGTTCTTC.

This clonotype was detected only once. The V gene is TRBV4-2, the J gene TRBJ2-7, with 7 positions matching TRBD1. The CDR3 totals 14 residues. Germline CDR1 and CDR2: LGHNA and YNFKEQ. The J segment lost 6 bases and the V segment lost 4 bases, leaving 9 bases of the junction unmatched. The CDR3 DNA reads as TGTGCCAGCAGCCGCGGAACAGGGGACGGCGAGCAGTACTTC. Translating gives CASSRGTGDGEQYF.

V and J are TRBV28 and TRBJ1-2, with unresolved D. Looked up from germline, CDR1 is MDHEN and CDR2 is SYDVKM. This CDR3 has 14 residues. V dropped 5 bases and J dropped 7 bases, with 17 bases sitting between them. CDR3 residues: CASSQVFMGGGYTF. The CDR3 DNA reads as TGTGCCAGCAGTCAGGTATTTATGGGAGGTGGCTACACCTTC.